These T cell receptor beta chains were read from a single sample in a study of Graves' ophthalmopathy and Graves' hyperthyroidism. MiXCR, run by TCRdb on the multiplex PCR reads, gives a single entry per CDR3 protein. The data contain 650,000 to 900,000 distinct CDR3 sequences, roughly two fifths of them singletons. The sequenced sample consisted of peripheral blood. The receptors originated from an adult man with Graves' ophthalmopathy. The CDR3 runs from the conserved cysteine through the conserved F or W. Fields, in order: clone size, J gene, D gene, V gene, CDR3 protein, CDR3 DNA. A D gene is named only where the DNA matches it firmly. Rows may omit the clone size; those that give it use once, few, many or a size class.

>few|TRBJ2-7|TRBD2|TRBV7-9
CASSPRLAGSEQYF
TGTGCCAGCAGTCCCCGACTAGCGGGTTCCGAGCAGTACTTC
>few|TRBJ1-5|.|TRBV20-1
CSARSPRASQPQHF
TGCAGTGCTAGAAGTCCAAGGGCGAGTCAGCCCCAGCATTTT
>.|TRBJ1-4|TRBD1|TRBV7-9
CASSADGTANEKLFF
TGTGCCAGCAGCGCCGACGGGACAGCTAATGAAAAACTGTTTTTT
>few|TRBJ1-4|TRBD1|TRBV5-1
CASSLGQGISNEKLFF
TGCGCCAGCAGCTTGGGACAGGGGATATCTAATGAAAAACTGTTTTTT
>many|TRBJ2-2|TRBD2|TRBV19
CASSDSAGGGGELFF
TGTGCCAGTAGTGATTCAGCGGGAGGAGGCGGGGAGCTGTTTTTT
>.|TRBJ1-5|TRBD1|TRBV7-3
CASPFRLTGAGQPQHF
TGTGCCAGCCCCTTCCGCCTAACAGGGGCGGGTCAGCCCCAGCATTTT
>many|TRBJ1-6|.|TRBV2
CAIPERPGHLLHF
TGTGCCATCCCGGAAAGGCCAGGGCACCTGCTCCACTTT
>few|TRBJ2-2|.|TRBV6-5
CAMGDVNTGELFF
TGTGCCATGGGGGACGTGAACACCGGGGAGCTGTTTTTT
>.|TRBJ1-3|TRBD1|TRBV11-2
CASSLGQGGPGNTIYF
TGTGCCAGCAGCCTCGGACAGGGAGGACCTGGAAACACCATATATTTT
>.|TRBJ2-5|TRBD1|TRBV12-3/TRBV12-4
CASSLTGTGQETQYF
TGTGCCAGCAGTTTAACCGGGACAGGACAAGAGACCCAGTACTTC
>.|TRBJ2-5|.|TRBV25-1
CASSQDSRTQYF
TGTGCCAGCAGCCAAGATAGTCGGACCCAGTACTTC
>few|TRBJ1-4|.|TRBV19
CASSMRQTNEKLFF
TGTGCCAGTAGTATGAGGCAGACGAATGAAAAACTGTTTTTT
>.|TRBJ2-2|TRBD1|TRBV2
CASSSQGWNGELFF
TGTGCCAGCAGTTCACAGGGGTGGAACGGGGAGCTGTTTTTT
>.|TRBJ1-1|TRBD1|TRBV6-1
CASSYPTGDTETFF
TGTGCCAGCAGTTACCCCACAGGGGACACTGAAACTTTCTTT
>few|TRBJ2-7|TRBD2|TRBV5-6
CASSWMGSGRSYEQYF
TGTGCCAGCAGCTGGATGGGTAGCGGGAGATCCTACGAGCAGTACTTC
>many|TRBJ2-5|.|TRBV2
CASSQVRGRETQYF
TGTGCCAGCAGCCAAGTGCGGGGGCGAGAGACCCAGTACTTC
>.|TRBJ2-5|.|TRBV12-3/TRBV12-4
CASNHGGFSETQYF
TGTGCCAGCAATCATGGGGGCTTTTCAGAGACCCAGTACTTC
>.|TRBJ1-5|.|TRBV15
CATSRRQTSDQPQHF
TGTGCCACCAGCAGAAGACAGACTAGCGATCAGCCCCAGCATTTT
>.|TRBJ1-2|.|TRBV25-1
CASAPPPGGYTF
TGTGCCAGCGCCCCCCCCCCAGGTGGCTACACCTTC
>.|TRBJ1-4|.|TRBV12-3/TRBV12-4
CASSLDPARGLPFF
TGTGCCAGCAGTCTTGACCCAGCGAGGGGTCTTCCGTTTTTT
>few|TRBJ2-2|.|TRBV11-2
CASSLARVFTGELFF
TGTGCCAGCAGCTTAGCACGGGTTTTCACCGGGGAGCTGTTTTTT
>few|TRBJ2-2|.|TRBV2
CASSGARTGELFF
TGTGCCAGCTCAGGGGCGCGCACCGGGGAGCTGTTTTTT
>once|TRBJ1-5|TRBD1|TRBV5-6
CASSLTTGGHQPQHF
TGTGCCAGCAGCTTGACTACAGGGGGTCATCAGCCCCAGCATTTT
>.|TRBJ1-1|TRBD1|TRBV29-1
CSVVSYYRGPTEAFF
TGCAGCGTTGTTTCTTATTACAGGGGGCCCACTGAAGCTTTCTTT
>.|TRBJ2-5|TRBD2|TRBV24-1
CASSKGLAGGRETQYF
TGTGCCAGCAGCAAAGGGCTAGCGGGAGGGCGAGAGACCCAGTACTTC
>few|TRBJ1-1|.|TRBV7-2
CASSPHKRHPNTEAFF
TGTGCCAGCAGCCCGCACAAAAGACACCCGAACACTGAAGCTTTCTTT
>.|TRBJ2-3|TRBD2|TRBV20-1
CSALVAGGTDTQYF
TGCAGTGCGTTGGTGGCGGGAGGCACAGATACGCAGTATTTT
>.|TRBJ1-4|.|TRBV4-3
CASSGTGTFFEKLFF
TGCGCCAGCAGCGGAACAGGGACCTTTTTCGAAAAACTGTTTTTT
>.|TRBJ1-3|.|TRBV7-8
CASSLQGSSSGNTIYF
TGCGCCAGCAGCCTGCAGGGTTCTAGCTCTGGAAACACCATATATTTT
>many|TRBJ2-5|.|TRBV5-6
CASSFRAGETQYF
TGTGCCAGCAGCTTCAGGGCCGGTGAGACCCAGTACTTC
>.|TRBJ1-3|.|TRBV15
CATSLYGGNYGYTIYF
TGTGCCACCAGCCTTTATGGAGGGAACTATGGCTACACCATATATTTT
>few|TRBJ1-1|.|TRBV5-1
CASSSRLPHEAFF
TGTGCCAGCAGCTCCCGCCTCCCCCATGAAGCTTTCTTT
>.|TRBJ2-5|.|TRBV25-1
CASSYVLGREETQYF
TGTGCCAGCAGTTATGTCCTCGGGAGAGAGGAGACCCAGTACTTC
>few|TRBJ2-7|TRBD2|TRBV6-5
CASSSRGLTTYEQYF
TGTGCCAGCAGTTCCCGGGGACTAACAACCTACGAGCAGTACTTC
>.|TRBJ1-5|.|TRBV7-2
CASSFGGGSTQHF
TGTGCCAGCAGCTTTGGGGGGGGATCGACCCAGCATTTT
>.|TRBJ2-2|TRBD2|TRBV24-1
CASSGSSGVNTGELFF
TGTGCCAGCAGTGGATCTAGCGGGGTGAACACCGGGGAGCTGTTTTTT
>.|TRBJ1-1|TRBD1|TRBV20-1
CSARGPLHRGRNTEAFF
TGCAGTGCTAGAGGCCCCCTTCACAGGGGCAGGAACACTGAAGCTTTCTTT
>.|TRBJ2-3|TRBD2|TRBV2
CASNGLAGADTQYF
TGTGCCAGCAACGGACTAGCGGGGGCAGATACGCAGTATTTT
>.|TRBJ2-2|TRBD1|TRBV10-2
CASSDPGQGSYAVELFF
TGCGCCAGCAGTGATCCGGGACAGGGTTCGTACGCGGTGGAGCTGTTTTTT
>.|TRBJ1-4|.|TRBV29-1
CSGGKTNEKLFF
TGCAGCGGGGGGAAGACAAATGAAAAACTGTTTTTT
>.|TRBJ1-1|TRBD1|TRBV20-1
CSAPTGGSNTEAFF
TGCAGTGCCCCGACAGGGGGGTCGAACACTGAAGCTTTCTTT
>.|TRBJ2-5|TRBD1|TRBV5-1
CASSISGTGGEGTQYF
TGCGCCAGCAGCATATCCGGGACAGGGGGCGAGGGGACCCAGTACTTC
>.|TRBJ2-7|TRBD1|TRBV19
CASSPDRAGNEQYF
TGTGCCAGTAGCCCTGACAGGGCCGGGAACGAGCAGTACTTC
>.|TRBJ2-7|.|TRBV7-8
CASSLGPTYSYEQYF
TGTGCCAGCAGCTTAGGTCCTACCTACTCCTACGAGCAGTACTTC
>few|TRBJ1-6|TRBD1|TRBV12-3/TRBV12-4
CASSVQGGRISPLHF
TGTGCCAGCAGCGTACAGGGGGGACGTATTTCACCCCTCCACTTT
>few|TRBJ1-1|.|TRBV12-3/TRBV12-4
CASSFGQIEAFF
TGTGCCAGCAGTTTCGGACAGATTGAAGCTTTCTTT
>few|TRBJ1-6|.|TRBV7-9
CASSLAGRNHNSPLHF
TGTGCCAGCAGCTTAGCGGGACGGAATCATAATTCACCCCTCCACTTT
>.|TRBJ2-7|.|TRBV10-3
CAIREDPYEQYF
TGTGCCATCAGGGAGGACCCGTACGAGCAGTACTTC
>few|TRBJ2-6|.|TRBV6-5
CASSKGVKRANVLTF
TGTGCCAGCAGCAAAGGCGTTAAGAGGGCCAACGTCCTGACTTTC
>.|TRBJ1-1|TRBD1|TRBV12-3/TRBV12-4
CASSYTGQDTEAFF
TGTGCCAGCAGTTACACCGGACAGGACACTGAAGCTTTCTTT
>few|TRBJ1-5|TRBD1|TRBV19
CASSILSGGTSNQPQHF
TGTGCCAGTAGTATTTTGTCAGGGGGGACGAGCAATCAGCCCCAGCATTTT
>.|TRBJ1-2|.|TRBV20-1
CSARVAVGNTF
.
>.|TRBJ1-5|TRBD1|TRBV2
CASSPRGTGGLNQPQHF
TGTGCCAGCAGTCCACGGGGGACAGGGGGCTTAAATCAGCCCCAGCATTTT
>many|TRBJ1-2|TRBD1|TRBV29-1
CSFNWGQGFGYGYTF
TGCAGCTTTAACTGGGGACAGGGTTTCGGCTATGGCTACACCTTC
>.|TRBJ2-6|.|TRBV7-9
CASSFLTF
TGTGCCAGCAGCTTCCTGACTTTC
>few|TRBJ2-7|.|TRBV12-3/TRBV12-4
CASSLTRSSYEQYF
TGTGCCAGCAGCCTGACAAGAAGCTCCTACGAGCAGTACTTC
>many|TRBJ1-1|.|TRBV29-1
CSVTPIWGWDTEAFF
TGCAGCGTCACCCCCATATGGGGATGGGACACTGAAGCTTTCTTT
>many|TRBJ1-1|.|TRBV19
CASSKPGLLNTEAFF
TGTGCCAGTAGTAAACCAGGGTTACTGAACACTGAAGCTTTCTTT
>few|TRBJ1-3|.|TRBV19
CASSDSVGNTIYF
TGTGCCAGTAGTGACTCTGTTGGAAACACCATATATTTT